Below, 15 T cell receptor beta chains from the same sample are listed, as sequenced in a study of early T cells in non-severe SARS-CoV-2 infection (dated by TCRdb to the early 2020s). Receptors were amplified or captured by 5' RACE. The data were produced on a NextSeq 500. The public sequencing data were trimmed at Q25 with fastp and processed into clonotypes with MiXCR by TCRdb, which kept only in-frame beta chains. When rows share a CDR3 protein, they turn into one entry using the most common DNA and genes. A total of tens of thousands of distinct CDR3 sequences appear in this sample, roughly an eighth of them only once. The leading ten clones occupy about 1.3% of the sample. Sequences were derived from whole blood, sampled at baseline. The source of these receptors is an adult who was a healthcare worker with PCR-confirmed SARS-CoV-2 infection or an uninfected control (not recorded which).

This clonotype occurred many times. The chain couples TRBV12-5 to TRBJ2-1; tentative D call: TRBD1 (6 bases). The CDR3 sequence is 13 residues long. Per germline, CDR1 LGHNT and CDR2 FRNRAP. The V end lost 6 bases, the J end lost 7 bases, and 13 bases lay between the germline ends. CDR3 DNA: TGTGCTAGTGGCCTAACCAGGGGAAATGAGCAGTTCTTC. Translated, it gives CASGLTRGNEQFF. Full variable domain (remainder filled in from reference TRBV12-5 and TRBJ2-1): DARVTQTPRHKVTEMGQEVTMRCQPILGHNTVFWYRQTMMQGLELLAYFRNRAPLDDSGMPKDRFSAEMPDATLATLKIQPSEPRDSAVYFCASGLTRGNEQFFGPGTRLTVL.

The rearrangement uses TRBV10-1 and TRBJ2-7; D is tentatively TRBD1 or TRBD2 (5 bases each). This CDR3 has 19 amino acids. Germline V gene lookup returns CDR1 WNHNN and CDR2 SYGVQD (reference sequence). V lost 3 bases and J 6 bases, leaving 30 bases between the germline ends. The CDR3 here is CASSELSLGPEKAPLEQYF. The CDR3 coding sequence is TGCGCCAGCAGTGAACTTTCATTGGGACCCGAAAAGGCTCCACTCGAGCAGTACTTC.

CDR3 nucleotides: TGTGCCAGCAGCCTCTTGTACGGGACAGCGAACACTGAAGCTTTCTTT. Translating it yields CASSLLYGTANTEAFF. The genes are TRBV7-9 and TRBJ1-1; 7 bases are a match to TRBD1. Germline CDR1 reads SEHNR; CDR2 reads FQNEAQ (reference sequence). Unmatched junction bases numbered 10, after V lost 5 bases and J lost 1 base. The CDR3 runs to 16 residues.

In its sample, this clonotype was seen many times. The V call is TRBV29-1, the J call TRBJ2-2, with D unresolved. The V end was cut by 6 bases, the J end by 2 bases, with 10 bases between. This CDR3 is 13 amino acids long. Germline assignment: CDR1 SQVTM and CDR2 ANQGSEA. The CDR3, as DNA: TGCAGCGTCTGGACGGAAAACACCGGGGAGCTGTTTTTT. Translation: CSVWTENTGELFF.

In this sample, this clonotype turned up a few times. This chain connects TRBV6-6 to TRBJ2-7, with TRBD2 matching over 13 bases. The germline V gene encodes CDR1 MNHNY and CDR2 SVGAGI (reference sequence). This CDR3 is 15 amino acids long. The V gene end was trimmed by 10 bases and the J gene end by 6 bases; junction bases not matched to a gene: 12. CDR3 region: CATLKLAGGPGEQYF. The CDR3 DNA is TGTGCCACCCTTAAACTAGCGGGAGGGCCGGGCGAGCAGTACTTC.

This clonotype appeared many times. J is TRBJ2-1 and V is TRBV2; D possibly corresponds to TRBD2 (6 bases). This CDR3 has 13 amino acids. Germline V gene data show CDR1 as SNHLY and CDR2 as FYNNEI. The V and J ends lost 3 bases and 8 bases respectively, with 11 bases between them. Here the CDR3 DNA reads TGTGCCAGCAGTGAGGAGGGGAGAGATGAGCAGTTCTTC. As protein: CASSEEGRDEQFF.

This chain links TRBV20-1 with TRBJ2-3; 8 bases align to TRBD2. The CDR3 totals 13 residues. Trimming took 3 bases from V and 3 from J; bases not matched to a gene: 2. CDR1 and CDR2 (germline): DFQATT, SNEGSKA (reference sequence). The CDR3 region is CSARGLGTDTQYF. The CDR3, as DNA: TGCAGTGCTAGGGGACTAGGGACAGATACGCAGTATTTT.

This clonotype was seen a few times. This chain's CDR3 is CASSVGAGGSQETQYF. CDR3 in DNA: TGTGCCAGCAGCGTAGGGGCAGGGGGCTCGCAAGAGACCCAGTACTTC. The chain couples TRBV9 to TRBJ2-5; TRBD1 agrees at 8 bases. This CDR3 is 16 amino acids long. V dropped 0 bases and J dropped 2; count of bases not matched to a gene: 6. CDR1 is SGDLS, CDR2 YYNGEE, per germline. Full variable domain (missing parts from reference TRBV9 and TRBJ2-5): DSGVTQTPKHLITATGQRVTLRCSPRSGDLSVYWYQQSLDQGLQFLIQYYNGEERAKGNILERFSAQQFPDLHSELNLSSLELGDSALYFCASSVGAGGSQETQYFGPGTRLLVL.

The chain is built from TRBV20-1 and TRBJ2-7; 7 bases are a match to TRBD1. CDR3 length equals 15 residues. The V gene's germline CDR1 is DFQATT and CDR2 SNEGSKA (reference sequence). The J segment lost 7 bases and the V segment lost 0 bases, leaving 12 bases of the junction unmatched. The CDR3 region is CSARDPQGQWGEQYF. The CDR3 DNA is TGCAGTGCTAGAGATCCACAGGGGCAGTGGGGAGAGCAGTACTTC.

The chain links TRBV2 to TRBJ1-1; D is undetermined. V was cut by 2 bases and J by 8 bases, with 12 bases left in between. The CDR3 has 13 amino acids. The germline gives CDR1 SNHLY, CDR2 FYNNEI. The CDR3, as DNA: TGTGCCAGCAGTGAAATGAGGACGGTAGAAGCTTTCTTT. Its translation is CASSEMRTVEAFF.

This clonotype was counted many times. Here the CDR3 DNA reads TGTGCCAGCAGCTCCCAGCGGGGCCGGAATGAGCAGTTCTTC. It encodes CASSSQRGRNEQFF. The chain carries TRBV7-9 and TRBJ2-1; TRBD2 agrees at 7 bases. Germline-derived CDR1 and CDR2 are SEHNR and FQNEAQ (reference sequence). V dropped 4 bases and J dropped 7; count of bases not matched to a gene: 7. The CDR3 loop spans 14 amino acids.

This clonotype was counted only a few times. The chain combines TRBV7-2 with TRBJ2-1; 8 positions match TRBD1. The CDR3 sequence is 15 residues long. Germline-derived CDR1 and CDR2 are SGHTA and FQGNSA. The V gene end was trimmed by 5 bases and the J gene end by 3 bases; junction bases not matched to a gene: 6. This chain's CDR3 is CASSRTGGLYNEQFF. CDR3 sequence (DNA): TGTGCCAGCAGCCGAACAGGGGGTCTCTACAATGAGCAGTTCTTC. The variable domain in full, with the rest retrieved from reference TRBV7-2 and TRBJ2-1, is GAGVSQSPSNKVTEKGKDVELRCDPISGHTALYWYRQSLGQGLEFLIYFQGNSAPDKSGLPSDRFSAERTGGSVSTLTIQRTQQEDSAVYLCASSRTGGLYNEQFFGPGTRLTVL.

Many counts were recorded for this clonotype. The chain joins TRBV20-1 to TRBJ2-4; no clear D. With 3 bases removed from V and 0 bases from J, the gap between germline ends came to 9 bases. CDR1 and CDR2 (germline): DFQATT, SNEGSKA (reference sequence). CDR3 length equals 14 residues. CDR3 DNA: TGCAGTGCTAGGGCCCGACTAGCCAAAAACATTCAGTACTTC. Encoded protein: CSARARLAKNIQYF.

This clonotype was detected ten times or more. The chain joins TRBV2 to TRBJ1-1; no clear D. The length of the CDR3 is 13 residues. In germline, CDR1 is SNHLY, CDR2 FYNNEI. V was pared by 11 bases and J by 8 bases, with 21 bases between. In DNA form, the CDR3 reads TGTGCCTGGCCGGGCCCTTGGGGATCCGAAGCTTTCTTT. This encodes CAWPGPWGSEAFF.

This clonotype occurred a few times. The chain combines TRBV29-1 with TRBJ1-1; no clear D. Germline V gene data show CDR1 as SQVTM and CDR2 as ANQGSEA. The germline V and J ends were trimmed by 6 bases and 2 bases, with 4 bases remaining between them. The CDR3 totals 10 residues. The CDR3 is CSVYNTEAFF. CDR3 coding DNA: TGCAGCGTATATAACACTGAAGCTTTCTTT.